The 18 T cell receptor beta chains given below trace back to one sample, sequenced in a study of blood T cells in healthy people across ages. The authors ran a second PCR of about 6 to 12 cycles using a sample-barcoded 5' primer and a J-beta primer mix. TCRdb analysed the 5' RACE reads with MiXCR anew, one entry per CDR3 protein. In the table there are hundreds of thousands of distinct CDR3 sequences, about 30% of which are singletons. Sequencing was performed on blood. The receptors were gathered from a woman aged 80 or older in good health.

This clonotype was found many times. The chain links TRBV20-1 to TRBJ2-1, with D perhaps matching TRBD2 (6 bases). CDR1 DFQATT and CDR2 SNEGSKA come from the germline V gene (reference sequence). The CDR3 spans 16 residues. The V end was cut by 5 bases, the J end by 0 bases, with 17 bases between. CDR3 loop: CSAYRSGRGSYNEQFF. CDR3 nucleotides: TGCAGTGCTTACCGCTCGGGGCGGGGCTCCTACAATGAGCAGTTCTTC.

This clonotype was counted a few times. A read error is possible here, since a much larger clone lies one base away. The chain has TRBV5-1 and TRBJ2-5; 11 positions agree with TRBD2. Germline V lookup: CDR1 SGHRS, CDR2 YFSETQ. The CDR3 extends over 16 amino acids. Losses at the gene ends were 5 bases for V and 11 bases for J; bases not matched to a gene: 17. This CDR3 reads CASSLDPSGGPNEQYF. DNA of the CDR3: TGCGCCAGCAGTCTGGACCCTAGCGGGGGGCCGAATGAGCAGTACTTC.

The chain couples TRBV29-1 to TRBJ1-1, with D possibly matching TRBD1 (6 bases). This CDR3 region has 16 residues. CDR1 is SQVTM and CDR2 is ANQGSEA in the germline V gene. V was clipped by 6 bases and J by 0 bases, with 20 bases between them. CDR3 nucleotide sequence: TGCAGCGTCGTGGGGGGGATGACAGGCATGAACACTGAAGCTTTCTTT. The encoded protein is CSVVGGMTGMNTEAFF.

This clonotype was counted at least ten times. V gene TRBV5-6 combines with J gene TRBJ2-5; D ambiguous. Looked up from germline, CDR1 is SGHDT and CDR2 is YYEEEE. V lost 4 bases, J lost 3 bases, and 13 bases lay in between. The CDR3 totals 14 residues. This CDR3 is CASSGPLGKETQYF. Written as DNA, the CDR3 is TGTGCCAGCAGCGGCCCTCTTGGAAAAGAGACCCAGTACTTC.

Comments on this clonotype: The junction shows a germline mismatch at one end, possibly a read error. The V call is TRBV9, the J call TRBJ2-1; tentatively, D is TRBD1 or TRBD2 (6 bases each). The J call is uncertain, as TRBJ2-7 better fits the DNA end. The CDR3 consists of 16 residues. Germline CDR1 reads SGDLS; CDR2 reads YYNGEE. The CDR3 spells CASGVSPGGLYNEQYF. In DNA, the CDR3 is TGTGCCAGCGGCGTAAGCCCTGGGGGGCTATACAATGAGCAGTACTTC.

In its sample, this clonotype was seen many times. CDR3 amino acids: CASSLIPGDKNIQYF. The CDR3, as DNA: TGTGCCAGCAGCTTAATTCCAGGGGACAAAAACATTCAGTACTTC. The rearrangement links TRBV7-6 to TRBJ2-4; TRBD1 might be the D (6 bases). V lost 2 bases and J 3 bases, leaving 11 bases between the germline ends. The CDR3 contains 15 residues. In germline, CDR1 is SGHVS, CDR2 FNYEAQ. The full variable domain, rest sourced from reference TRBV7-6 and TRBJ2-4, is GAGVSQSPRYKVTKRGQDVALRCDPISGHVSLYWYRQALGQGPEFLTYFNYEAQQDKSGLPNDRFSAERPEGSISTLTIQRTEQRDSAMYRCASSLIPGDKNIQYFGAGTRLSVL.

There are many counts of this clonotype. The chain joins TRBV15 to TRBJ2-5; D is possibly TRBD2 (5 bases). The length of the CDR3 is 15 residues. Per the germline V gene, CDR1 is LNHNV and CDR2 is YYDKDF (reference sequence). Between the trimmed V and J ends, which lost 0 bases and 2 bases, there was a span of 10 bases. CDR3 in DNA: TGTGCCACCAGCAGAGAGAGGGCTCTACAAGAGACCCAGTACTTC. Translation: CATSRERALQETQYF. Full variable domain (rest looked up from reference TRBV15 and TRBJ2-5): DAMVIQNPRYQVTQFGKPVTLSCSQTLNHNVMYWYQQKSSQAPKLLFHYYDKDFNNEADTPDNFQSRRPNTSFCFLDIRSPGLGDTAMYLCATSRERALQETQYFGPGTRLLVL.

This clonotype came up many times. The chain combines TRBV5-5 with TRBJ2-2; perhaps TRBD1 as D (5 bases). Germline V CDR1 and CDR2: SGHKS, YYEKEE (reference sequence). The length of the CDR3 is 14 residues. The V and J ends lost 5 bases and 1 base respectively, with 9 bases between them. CDR3 loop: CASSDRLNTGELFF. The CDR3 bases are TGTGCCAGCAGTGACAGATTGAACACCGGGGAGCTGTTTTTT.

A note on this clonotype: A much larger clonotype is one base distant, so this may be a read error. The chain combines TRBV7-6 with TRBJ2-1; D uncertain. Germline assignment: CDR1 SGHVS and CDR2 FNYEAQ. The V end lost 0 bases, the J end lost 10 bases, and 13 bases lay between the germline ends. CDR3 size: 14 residues. This chain's CDR3 is CASSLATAAYEQFF. CDR3 bases: TGTGCCAGCAGCTTAGCGACGGCAGCCTACGAGCAGTTCTTC. Complete variable domain (other parts from reference TRBV7-6 and TRBJ2-1): GAGVSQSPRYKVTKRGQDVALRCDPISGHVSLYWYRQALGQGPEFLTYFNYEAQQDKSGLPNDRFSAERPEGSISTLTIQRTEQRDSAMYRCASSLATAAYEQFFGPGTRLTVL.

As concerns this clonotype: One base away lies a much larger clone, so this may be a sequencing read error. The rearrangement joins TRBV13 to TRBJ2-7, with D tentatively TRBD2 (7 bases). The CDR3 sequence is 15 residues long. Per the germline V gene, CDR1 is PRHDT and CDR2 is FYEKMQ (reference sequence). As DNA, the CDR3 is TGTGCCAGCAGCATAGGGCGGGGGCGGAGTAATGAGCAGTACTTC. Translation: CASSIGRGRSNEQYF.

This clonotype was detected ten times or more. CDR3: CASSYSTSGGRETQYF. The CDR3 DNA reads TGTGCCAGCAGTTACTCGACTAGCGGGGGGAGAGAGACCCAGTACTTC. V gene TRBV6-2 or TRBV6-3 combines with J gene TRBJ2-5, with 13 bases matching TRBD2. Per germline, CDR1 MNHEY and CDR2 SVGEGT. Trimming cost V 0 bases and J 4 bases; bases outside gene matches: 2. The CDR3 has 16 amino acids.

This clonotype has at least ten counts. This chain joins TRBV6-4 and TRBJ2-1; 9 bases agree with TRBD2. CDR1 and CDR2 (germline): MRHNA, SNTAGT. With 2 bases clipped from V and 7 bases from J, the junction kept 15 bases outside the gene matches. The CDR3 extends over 18 amino acids. The CDR3 here is CASSDLLRASGARNEQFF. As DNA, the CDR3 is TGTGCCAGCAGTGACCTTTTAAGGGCTAGCGGGGCGAGAAATGAGCAGTTCTTC.

This clonotype was seen more than once but under ten times. This may come from a read error, since a much larger clone is one base off. The rearrangement joins TRBV25-1 to TRBJ2-5, with 8 nucleotides matching TRBD1. There are 15 residues in the CDR3. Per the germline V gene, CDR1 is MGHDK and CDR2 is SYGVNS. The ends lost 1 base at V and 11 bases at J; junction bases unmatched: 12. CDR3 in amino acids: CASSEWTGQDNEQYF. Written as DNA, the CDR3 is TGTGCCAGCAGTGAATGGACAGGGCAAGACAATGAGCAGTACTTC.

A remark on this clonotype: It may be a read error: a sequence one base away is much more abundant. The rearrangement uses TRBV6-1 and TRBJ2-1, with TRBD2 matching over 9 bases. The J call is uncertain, as TRBJ2-7 better fits the DNA end. Looked up from germline, CDR1 is MNHNS and CDR2 is SASEGT. The CDR3 totals 18 residues. CDR3 sequence: CASSEDSGGVSSYNEQYF. CDR3 nucleotides: TGTGCCAGCAGTGAGGATAGCGGGGGTGTGAGCTCCTACAATGAGCAGTACTTC.

There are many counts of this clonotype. The chain joins TRBV5-5 to TRBJ1-2, with D tentatively TRBD1 (5 bases). Germline CDR1 reads SGHKS; CDR2 reads YYEKEE (reference sequence). The ends were cut back, 5 bases at V and 8 bases at J, with 16 bases in the middle. The CDR3 is 13 residues long. The CDR3, as DNA: TGTGCCAGCAGGTGGGGCCCGTCGTCGGGCTACACCTTC. This translates into CASRWGPSSGYTF.

This clonotype appeared many times. The rearrangement links TRBV7-2 to TRBJ1-5; TRBD1 might be the D (6 bases). Between the trimmed V and J ends, which lost 3 bases and 5 bases, there was a span of 14 bases. Germline values: CDR1 SGHTA, CDR2 FQGNSA. The CDR3 is 15 amino acids. In DNA form, the CDR3 reads TGTGCCAGCAGCTTTTTTGTCCGGGGGCATCAGCCCCAGCATTTT. It specifies CASSFFVRGHQPQHF. Complete variable domain (other parts from reference TRBV7-2 and TRBJ1-5): GAGVSQSPSNKVTEKGKDVELRCDPISGHTALYWYRQSLGQGLEFLIYFQGNSAPDKSGLPSDRFSAERTGGSVSTLTIQRTQQEDSAVYLCASSFFVRGHQPQHFGDGTRLSIL.

Many counts were recorded for this clonotype. The chain recombines TRBV15 with TRBJ2-5; D is ambiguous. This CDR3 has 15 residues. Trimming removed 5 bases from V and 0 bases from J, with 13 bases in between. Germline CDR1 LNHNV, CDR2 YYDKDF (reference sequence). CDR3 amino acids: CATSPTQTYQETQYF. In DNA, the CDR3 is TGTGCCACCAGCCCGACTCAAACGTACCAAGAGACCCAGTACTTC.

This clonotype came up many times. For the CDR3, the DNA is TGCAGTGCCGCGACAGGGACTGGGGCCAACGTCCTGACTTTC. Translation: CSAATGTGANVLTF. The chain combines TRBV20-1 with TRBJ2-6; TRBD1 aligns across 7 bases. The CDR3 loop spans 14 amino acids. The germline V gene has CDR1 DFQATT and CDR2 SNEGSKA (reference sequence). Germline trimming cut 6 bases from V and 2 bases from J; bases unmatched to any gene: 4.